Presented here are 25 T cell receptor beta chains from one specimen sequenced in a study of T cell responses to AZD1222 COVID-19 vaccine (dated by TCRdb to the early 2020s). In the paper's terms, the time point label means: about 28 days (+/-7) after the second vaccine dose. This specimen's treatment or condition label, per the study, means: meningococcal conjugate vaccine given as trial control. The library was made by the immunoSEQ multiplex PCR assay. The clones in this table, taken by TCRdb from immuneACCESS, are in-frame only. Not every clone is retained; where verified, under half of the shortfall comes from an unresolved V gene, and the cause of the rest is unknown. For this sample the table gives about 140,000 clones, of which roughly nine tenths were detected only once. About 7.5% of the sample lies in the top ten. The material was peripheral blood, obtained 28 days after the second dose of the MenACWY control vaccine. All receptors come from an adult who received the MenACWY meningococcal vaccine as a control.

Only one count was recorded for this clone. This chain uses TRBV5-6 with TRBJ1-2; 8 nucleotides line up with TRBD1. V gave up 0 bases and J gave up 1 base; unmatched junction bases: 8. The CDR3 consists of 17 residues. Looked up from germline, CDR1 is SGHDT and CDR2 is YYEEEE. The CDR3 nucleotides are TGTGCCAGCAGCTTGGAGCCACGGACAGGGCGTAACTATGGCTACACCTTC. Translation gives CASSLEPRTGRNYGYTF.

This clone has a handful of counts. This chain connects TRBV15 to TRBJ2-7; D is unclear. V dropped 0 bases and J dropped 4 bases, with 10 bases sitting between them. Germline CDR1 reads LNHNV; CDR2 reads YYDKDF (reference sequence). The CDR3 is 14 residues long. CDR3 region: CATSRDLGWYEQYF. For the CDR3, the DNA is TGTGCCACCAGCAGAGATCTTGGTTGGTACGAGCAGTACTTC.

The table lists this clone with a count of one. As DNA, the CDR3 is TGTGCCAGCAGCCCTCAGATAGATAATTCACCCCTCCACTTT. Its translation is CASSPQIDNSPLHF. The chain uses TRBV27 and TRBJ1-6, with D uncertain. Germline V CDR1 and CDR2: MNHEY, SMNVEV (reference sequence). The CDR3 is 14 residues long. Trimming pared 6 bases from V and 5 bases from J, leaving 11 bases between.

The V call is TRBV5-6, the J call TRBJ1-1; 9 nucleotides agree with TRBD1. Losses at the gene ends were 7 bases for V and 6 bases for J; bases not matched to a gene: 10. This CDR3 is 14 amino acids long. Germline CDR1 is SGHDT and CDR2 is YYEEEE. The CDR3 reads CASFTQGARAEAFF. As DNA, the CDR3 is TGTGCCAGCTTCACACAGGGGGCCCGGGCTGAAGCTTTCTTT. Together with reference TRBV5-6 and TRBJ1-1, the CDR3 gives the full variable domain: DAGVTQSPTHLIKTRGQQVTLRCSPKSGHDTVSWYQQALGQGPQFIFQYYEEEERQRGNFPDRFSGHQFPNYSSELNVNALLLGDSALYLCASFTQGARAEAFFGQGTRLTVV.

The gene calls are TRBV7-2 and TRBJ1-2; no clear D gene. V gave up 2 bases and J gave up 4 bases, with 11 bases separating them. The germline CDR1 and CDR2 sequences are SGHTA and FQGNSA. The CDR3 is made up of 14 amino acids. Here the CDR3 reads CASSLLGQSYGYTF. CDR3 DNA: TGTGCCAGCAGCTTATTAGGTCAAAGCTATGGCTACACCTTC. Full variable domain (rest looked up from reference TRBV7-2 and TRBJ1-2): GAGVSQSPSNKVTEKGKDVELRCDPISGHTALYWYRQSLGQGLEFLIYFQGNSAPDKSGLPSDRFSAERTGGSVSTLTIQRTQQEDSAVYLCASSLLGQSYGYTFGSGTRLTVV.

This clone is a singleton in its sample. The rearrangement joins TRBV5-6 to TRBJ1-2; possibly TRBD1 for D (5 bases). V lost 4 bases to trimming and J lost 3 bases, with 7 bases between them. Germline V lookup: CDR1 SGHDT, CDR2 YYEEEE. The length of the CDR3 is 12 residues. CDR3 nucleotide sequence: TGTGCCAGCAGCCCGGGGGACTATGGCTACACCTTC. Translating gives CASSPGDYGYTF.

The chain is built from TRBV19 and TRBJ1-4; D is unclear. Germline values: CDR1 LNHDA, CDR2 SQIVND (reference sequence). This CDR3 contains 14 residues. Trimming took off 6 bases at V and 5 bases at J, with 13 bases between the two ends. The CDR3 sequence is CASSIGSGNEKLFF. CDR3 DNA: TGTGCCAGTAGCATCGGGAGCGGGAATGAAAAACTGTTTTTT.

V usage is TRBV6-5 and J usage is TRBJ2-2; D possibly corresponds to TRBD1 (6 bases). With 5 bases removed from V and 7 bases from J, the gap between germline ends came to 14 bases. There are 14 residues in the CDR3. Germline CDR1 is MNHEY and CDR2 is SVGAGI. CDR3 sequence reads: CASSTGREGGELFF. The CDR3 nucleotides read TGTGCCAGCAGTACAGGGAGAGAGGGCGGGGAGCTGTTTTTT.

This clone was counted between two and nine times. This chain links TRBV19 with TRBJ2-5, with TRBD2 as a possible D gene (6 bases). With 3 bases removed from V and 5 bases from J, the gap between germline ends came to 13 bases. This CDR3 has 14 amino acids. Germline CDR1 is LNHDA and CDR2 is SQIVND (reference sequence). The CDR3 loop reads CASSIGAGRETQYF. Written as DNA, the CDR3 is TGTGCCAGTAGTATCGGGGCAGGGAGGGAGACCCAGTACTTC.

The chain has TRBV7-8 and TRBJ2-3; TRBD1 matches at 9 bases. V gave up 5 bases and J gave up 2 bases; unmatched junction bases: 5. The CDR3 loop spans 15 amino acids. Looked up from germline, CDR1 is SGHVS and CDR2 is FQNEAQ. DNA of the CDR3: TGTGCCAGCAGCCCTTGGGACAGGGCCACAGATACGCAGTATTTT. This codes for CASSPWDRATDTQYF.

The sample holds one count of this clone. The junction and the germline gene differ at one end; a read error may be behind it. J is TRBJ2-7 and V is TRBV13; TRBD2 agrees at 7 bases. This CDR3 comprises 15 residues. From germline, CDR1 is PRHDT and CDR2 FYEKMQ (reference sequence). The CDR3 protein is CASSLVGGTSHEQYF. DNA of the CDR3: TGTGCCAGCAGCTTAGTGGGGGGGACCTCCCACGAGCAGTACTTC.

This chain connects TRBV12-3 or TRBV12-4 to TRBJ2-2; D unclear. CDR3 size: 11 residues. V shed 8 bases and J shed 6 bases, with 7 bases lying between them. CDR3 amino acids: CASLISGELFF. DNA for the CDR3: TGTGCCAGCCTTATTTCCGGGGAGCTGTTTTTT.

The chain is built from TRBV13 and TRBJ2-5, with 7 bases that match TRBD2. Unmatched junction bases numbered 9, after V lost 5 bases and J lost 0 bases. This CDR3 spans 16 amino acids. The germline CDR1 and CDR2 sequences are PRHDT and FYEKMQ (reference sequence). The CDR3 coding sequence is TGTGCCAGCAGCATAAGCGGGAACCTCCACCAAGAGACCCAGTACTTC. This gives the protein CASSISGNLHQETQYF.

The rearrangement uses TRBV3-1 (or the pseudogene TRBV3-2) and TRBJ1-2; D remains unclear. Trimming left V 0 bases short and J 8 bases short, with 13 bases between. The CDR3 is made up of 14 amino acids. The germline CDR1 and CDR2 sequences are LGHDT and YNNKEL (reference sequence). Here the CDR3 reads CASSQDFYPEGYTF. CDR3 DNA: TGTGCCAGCAGCCAAGATTTTTATCCAGAAGGCTACACCTTC.

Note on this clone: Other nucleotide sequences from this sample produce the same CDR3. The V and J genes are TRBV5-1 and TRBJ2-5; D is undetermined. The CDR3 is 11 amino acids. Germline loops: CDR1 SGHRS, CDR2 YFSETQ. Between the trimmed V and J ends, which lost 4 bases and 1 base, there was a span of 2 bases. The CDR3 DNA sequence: TGCGCCAGCAGCCGCCAAGAGACCCAGTACTTC. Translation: CASSRQETQYF.

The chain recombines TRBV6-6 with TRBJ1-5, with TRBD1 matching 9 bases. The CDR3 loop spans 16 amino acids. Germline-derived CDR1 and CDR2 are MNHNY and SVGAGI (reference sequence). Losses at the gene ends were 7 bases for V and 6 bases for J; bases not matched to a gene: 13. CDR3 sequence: CASTTSPGQGSQPQHF. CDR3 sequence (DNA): TGTGCCAGCACTACCTCACCGGGACAGGGATCTCAGCCCCAGCATTTT.

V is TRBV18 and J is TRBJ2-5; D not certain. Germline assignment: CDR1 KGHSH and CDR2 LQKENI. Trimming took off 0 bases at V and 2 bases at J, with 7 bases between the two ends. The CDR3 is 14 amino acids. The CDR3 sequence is CASSPPNSQETQYF. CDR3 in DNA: TGTGCCAGCTCACCACCGAACTCACAAGAGACCCAGTACTTC. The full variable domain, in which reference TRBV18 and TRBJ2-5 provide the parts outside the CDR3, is NAGVMQNPRHLVRRRGQEARLRCSPMKGHSHVYWYRQLPEEGLKFMVYLQKENIIDESGMPKERFSAEFPKEGPSILRIQQVVRGDSAAYFCASSPPNSQETQYFGPGTRLLVL.

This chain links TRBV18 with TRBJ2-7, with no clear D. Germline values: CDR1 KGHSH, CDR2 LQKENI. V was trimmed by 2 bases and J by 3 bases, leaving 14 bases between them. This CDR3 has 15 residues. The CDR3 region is CASSPGEGIVYEQYF. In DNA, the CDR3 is TGTGCCAGCTCACCAGGGGAAGGGATCGTCTACGAGCAGTACTTC.

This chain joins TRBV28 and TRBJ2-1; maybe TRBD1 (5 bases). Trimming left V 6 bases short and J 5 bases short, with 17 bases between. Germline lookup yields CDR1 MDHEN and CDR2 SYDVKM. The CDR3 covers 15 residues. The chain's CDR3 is CASRTGEETHNEQFF. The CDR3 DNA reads TGTGCCAGCAGAACAGGAGAAGAGACTCACAATGAGCAGTTCTTC.

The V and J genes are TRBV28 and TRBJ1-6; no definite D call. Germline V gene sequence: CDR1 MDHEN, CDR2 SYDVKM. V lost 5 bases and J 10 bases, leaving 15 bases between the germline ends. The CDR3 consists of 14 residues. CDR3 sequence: CASSPSSEGSPLHF. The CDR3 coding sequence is TGTGCCAGCAGTCCATCATCAGAGGGCTCACCCCTCCACTTT.

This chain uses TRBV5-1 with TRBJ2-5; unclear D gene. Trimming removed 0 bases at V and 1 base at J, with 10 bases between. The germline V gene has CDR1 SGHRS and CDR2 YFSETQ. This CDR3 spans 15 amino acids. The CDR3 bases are TGCGCCAGCAGCTTGGGCGGTCGGCCCCAAGAGACCCAGTACTTC. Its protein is CASSLGGRPQETQYF.

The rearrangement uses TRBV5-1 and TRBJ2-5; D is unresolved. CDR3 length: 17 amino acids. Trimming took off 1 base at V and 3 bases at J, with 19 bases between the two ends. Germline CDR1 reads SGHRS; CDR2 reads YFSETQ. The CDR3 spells CASSLSSVGSAKETQYF. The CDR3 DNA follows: TGCGCCAGCAGCTTGAGCTCCGTCGGGTCCGCAAAAGAGACCCAGTACTTC. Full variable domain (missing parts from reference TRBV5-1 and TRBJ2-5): KAGVTQTPRYLIKTRGQQVTLSCSPISGHRSVSWYQQTPGQGLQFLFEYFSETQRNKGNFPGRFSGRQFSNSRSEMNVSTLELGDSALYLCASSLSSVGSAKETQYFGPGTRLLVL.

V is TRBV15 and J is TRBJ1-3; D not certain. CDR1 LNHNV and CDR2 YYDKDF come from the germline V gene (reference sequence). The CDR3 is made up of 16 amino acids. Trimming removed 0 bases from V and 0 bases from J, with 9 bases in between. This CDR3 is CATSRDLQSSGNTIYF. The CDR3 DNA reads TGTGCCACCAGCAGAGATTTGCAGAGCTCTGGAAACACCATATATTTT.

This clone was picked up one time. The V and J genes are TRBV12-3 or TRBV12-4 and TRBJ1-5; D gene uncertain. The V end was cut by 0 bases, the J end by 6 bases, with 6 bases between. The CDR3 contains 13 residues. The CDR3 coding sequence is TGTGCCAGCAGTTTAGCTGCGCCTCAGCCCCAGCATTTT. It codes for CASSLAAPQPQHF.

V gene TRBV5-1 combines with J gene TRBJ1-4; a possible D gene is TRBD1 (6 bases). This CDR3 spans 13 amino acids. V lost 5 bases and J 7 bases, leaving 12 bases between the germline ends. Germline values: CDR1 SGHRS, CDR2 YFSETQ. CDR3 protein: CASRQGGGEKLFF. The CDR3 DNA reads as TGCGCCAGCAGACAGGGTGGGGGTGAAAAACTGTTTTTT.